This TCR beta chain was profiled in a study of blood T cells in healthy people across ages. Regarding the study as a whole: Estimated diversity that came from one million T cells was considered an underestimate.

Sample-barcoded 5' priming and a J-beta primer mix drove a second PCR of roughly 7 to 11 cycles. Carrying 12 random nucleotides, a template-switch adaptor labeled each individual cDNA molecule. Each sample provided no less than 2.5 million CDR3-containing paired-end reads. TCRdb independently ran MiXCR on the 5' RACE reads; one entry per CDR3 protein. The data show about 1.8 million distinct CDR3 sequences, roughly 50% seen once. The CDR3 has 15 residues. Germline values: CDR1 KGHDR, CDR2 SFDVKD. V shed 9 bases and J 7 bases; nucleotides not matched to a gene: 13. Concerning this clonotype itself: Its antigen is as yet unknown.

The TCR sequence derives from a woman in her 40s in good health. The chain joins TRBV24-1 to TRBJ2-3; TRBD1 matches 9 bases. The specimen sequenced was blood. CDR3: CATSAYGTGFNTQYF. The CDR3 coding sequence is TGTGCCACCTCGGCATACGGGACAGGGTTTAATACGCAGTATTTT.